These 19 T cell receptor beta chains share one sample of origin, sequenced in a study of T-cell reconstitution after alpha-beta-depleted transplantation in children. As it was prepared, the TCRbeta library received unique molecular identifiers. TCRdb re-derived calls from the PCR reads in MiXCR, one entry per CDR3 protein. This sample has just under 550,000 distinct CDR3 sequences, with about 16% found just once. The sample was PBMCs from the stem cell graft donor, taken from the stem cell graft. All receptors come from a human donor who donated a stem cell graft to a child with acute lymphoblastic leukemia.

V is TRBV5-1 and J is TRBJ2-7; 8 bases match TRBD2. V lost 4 bases and J lost 3; bases outside the gene matches: 6. Germline V gene data show CDR1 as SGHRS and CDR2 as YFSETQ. This CDR3 comprises 14 residues. The CDR3 coding sequence is TGCGCCAGCAGCCAGCGGGAGTTAAACTACGAGCAGTACTTC. Its translation: CASSQRELNYEQYF. The entire variable domain, with the rest obtained from reference TRBV5-1 and TRBJ2-7, is as follows: KAGVTQTPRYLIKTRGQQVTLSCSPISGHRSVSWYQQTPGQGLQFLFEYFSETQRNKGNFPGRFSGRQFSNSRSEMNVSTLELGDSALYLCASSQRELNYEQYFGPGTRLTVT.

This clonotype was recorded a few times. This chain connects TRBV12-3 or TRBV12-4 to TRBJ2-5; D not resolved. Trimming stripped 1 base from V and 4 bases from J, with 7 bases between. The CDR3 length is 13 residues. The CDR3 here is CASSLGAVETQYF. In nucleotides, the CDR3 is TGTGCCAGCAGTTTAGGGGCTGTAGAGACCCAGTACTTC.

This clonotype was recorded a few times. The chain has TRBV12-3 or TRBV12-4 and TRBJ1-3; D ambiguous. The CDR3 extends over 12 amino acids. The V end lost 6 bases, the J end lost 4 bases, and 7 bases lay between the germline ends. CDR3 protein: CASRSQGNTIYF. Written as DNA, the CDR3 is TGTGCCAGCAGGTCACAGGGAAACACCATATATTTT.

Many counts were recorded for this clonotype. The chain employs TRBV27 and TRBJ1-2; D perhaps matches TRBD1 (5 bases). The CDR3 is 13 residues long. CDR1 is MNHEY, CDR2 SMNVEV, per germline (reference sequence). With 6 bases removed from V and 0 bases from J, the gap between germline ends came to 8 bases. CDR3 DNA: TGTGCCAGCAGCCTGACAGCTAACTATGGCTACACCTTC. As protein: CASSLTANYGYTF.

V is TRBV5-1 and J is TRBJ2-1; 10 positions agree with TRBD2. With 5 bases clipped from V and 4 bases from J, the junction kept 6 bases outside the gene matches. The CDR3 spans 15 residues. Germline CDR1 SGHRS, CDR2 YFSETQ. The CDR3 DNA is TGCGCCAGCAGATCAAGCGGGAGGGGGTACAATGAGCAGTTCTTC. This sequence encodes CASRSSGRGYNEQFF.

The genes are TRBV6-1 and TRBJ2-1; 10 bases map to TRBD2. J was trimmed by 2 bases and V by 5 bases; bases with no gene match: 12. The CDR3 is 18 amino acids. Germline V lookup: CDR1 MNHNS, CDR2 SASEGT. The CDR3 DNA reads TGTGCCAGCAGTAAAACTAGCGGGGTCCTTCCTGCCTACAATGAGCAGTTCTTC. It is translated as CASSKTSGVLPAYNEQFF.

CDR3 sequence: CASSLEGAWGQGTYEQYF. Written as DNA, the CDR3 is TGTGCCAGCAGCTTAGAGGGCGCGTGGGGACAGGGGACCTACGAGCAGTACTTC. The gene calls are TRBV7-8 and TRBJ2-7; the match to TRBD1 covers 10 bases. Germline assignment: CDR1 SGHVS and CDR2 FQNEAQ. V dropped 1 base and J dropped 2; count of bases not matched to a gene: 11. The CDR3 sequence is 18 residues long.

This clonotype appeared a few times. The V and J genes are TRBV5-1 and TRBJ2-2; 9 bases are a match to TRBD2. This CDR3 is built from 17 residues. The J segment lost 5 bases and the V segment lost 2 bases, leaving 10 bases of the junction unmatched. In germline, CDR1 is SGHRS, CDR2 YFSETQ. CDR3 region: CASSFWLAGPKTGELFF. The DNA of the CDR3 is TGCGCCAGCAGCTTTTGGCTAGCGGGACCAAAGACCGGGGAGCTGTTTTTT.

This clonotype turned up a few times. J is TRBJ1-3 and V is TRBV5-5; possible D gene TRBD1, 5 bases. The germline gives CDR1 SGHKS, CDR2 YYEKEE (reference sequence). The CDR3 loop spans 15 amino acids. Trimming took 4 bases from V and 3 from J, leaving 14 bases between them. The CDR3 reads CASSTLWGIGNTIYF. In DNA, the CDR3 is TGTGCCAGCAGCACCTTATGGGGGATTGGAAACACCATATATTTT. The entire variable domain, with the rest obtained from reference TRBV5-5 and TRBJ1-3, is as follows: DAGVTQSPTHLIKTRGQQVTLRCSPISGHKSVSWYQQVLGQGPQFIFQYYEKEERGRGNFPDRFSARQFPNYSSELNVNALLLGDSALYLCASSTLWGIGNTIYFGEGSWLTVV.

There are a few counts of this clonotype. The chain combines TRBV2 with TRBJ2-7, with 8 bases identical to TRBD1. The V gene end was trimmed by 5 bases and the J gene end by 0 bases; junction bases not matched to a gene: 15. CDR1 is SNHLY, CDR2 FYNNEI, per germline. CDR3 length: 18 residues. This CDR3 reads CASSINALDRDSSYEQYF. The CDR3 bases are TGTGCCAGCAGTATCAACGCCCTGGACAGGGACAGCTCCTACGAGCAGTACTTC.

The chain combines TRBV24-1 with TRBJ2-3; TRBD2 is a possible D gene (5 bases). V was pared by 4 bases and J by 6 bases, with 10 bases between. The CDR3 is 13 amino acids. CDR1 and CDR2 (germline): KGHDR, SFDVKD. CDR3 loop: CATSDRRRDTQYF. CDR3 bases: TGTGCCACCAGTGACCGAAGGAGGGATACGCAGTATTTT.

This clonotype occurred a few times. The chain recombines TRBV5-1 with TRBJ2-7, with 8 positions matching TRBD1. The length of the CDR3 is 19 residues. CDR1 SGHRS and CDR2 YFSETQ come from the germline V gene. V dropped 0 bases and J dropped 3; count of bases not matched to a gene: 17. The CDR3 nucleotides are TGCGCCAGCAGCTTGGACCCGGGACAGGTGGCTCCTAATTACTACGAGCAGTACTTC. Translating gives CASSLDPGQVAPNYYEQYF.

This clonotype was detected many times. The V call is TRBV6-2 or TRBV6-3, the J call TRBJ2-3; D uncertain. Trimming removed 5 bases from V and 4 bases from J, with 13 bases in between. This CDR3 has 14 amino acids. The germline gives CDR1 MNHEY, CDR2 SVGEGT. The CDR3 loop reads CASSPSAAPDTQYF. CDR3 coding DNA: TGTGCCAGCAGTCCTAGTGCTGCCCCAGATACGCAGTATTTT.

This clonotype was seen more than once but under ten times. The rearrangement links TRBV4-1 to TRBJ2-1, with TRBD2 matching 11 bases. In germline, CDR1 is MGHRA, CDR2 YSYEKL. The CDR3 totals 19 residues. V lost 0 bases to trimming and J lost 9 bases; unmatched junction nucleotides: 16. The CDR3 here is CASSQEQGGTSGPQGEQFF. The CDR3 DNA follows: TGCGCCAGCAGCCAAGAGCAGGGGGGGACTAGCGGTCCCCAGGGTGAGCAGTTCTTC.

The chain uses TRBV10-3 and TRBJ1-2; D remains ambiguous. Germline V lookup: CDR1 ENHRY, CDR2 SYGVKD. Trimming left V 0 bases short and J 4 bases short, with 6 bases between. The CDR3 contains 13 residues. Here the CDR3 DNA reads TGTGCCATCAGTGAGTCGAATTTCTATGGCTACACCTTC. This codes for CAISESNFYGYTF.

This clonotype occurred a few times. The chain has TRBV29-1 and TRBJ2-1; 12 nucleotides align to TRBD2. The CDR3 sequence is 14 residues long. CDR1 SQVTM and CDR2 ANQGSEA come from the germline V gene. Trimming removed 6 bases from V and 6 bases from J; junction bases left unmatched: 6. The CDR3 is CSVLGLAGSNEQFF. The CDR3 DNA reads TGCAGCGTCCTTGGACTAGCGGGGTCCAATGAGCAGTTCTTC.

In its sample, this clonotype was seen a few times. The CDR3 DNA reads as TGTGCCAGCAGCTTAGCCGTCGCCGGCTATGGCTACACCTTC. It specifies CASSLAVAGYGYTF. The V gene is TRBV5-6, the J gene TRBJ1-2, with unresolved D. The ends were cut back, 2 bases at V and 4 bases at J, with 12 bases in the middle. This CDR3 comprises 14 residues. CDR1 SGHDT and CDR2 YYEEEE come from the germline V gene.

This clonotype was seen a handful of times. This rearrangement joins TRBV7-9 to TRBJ2-1; no clear D gene. The CDR3 is made up of 12 amino acids. V lost 7 bases and J lost 7, with 11 bases in between. Germline loops: CDR1 SEHNR, CDR2 FQNEAQ (reference sequence). Here the CDR3 reads CASTNEANEQFF. The CDR3 region has the DNA TGTGCCAGCACCAACGAGGCGAATGAGCAGTTCTTC.

This chain uses TRBV18 with TRBJ1-6; TRBD1 matches at 7 bases. Germline assignment: CDR1 KGHSH and CDR2 LQKENI. J was trimmed by 6 bases and V by 3 bases; bases with no gene match: 5. The CDR3 runs to 15 residues. The DNA for the CDR3 is TGTGCCAGCTCACCTAATTACAGGGGTAATTCACCCCTCCACTTT. It codes for CASSPNYRGNSPLHF.